The 25 T cell receptor beta chains listed next were all sequenced from one sample in a study of shared clonotypes between healthy human individuals. Produced via immunoSEQ multiplex PCR; TCRdb's table is partial and in-frame only. In the table there are 2.5 million or so clones, more than 90% of which are singletons. Sequencing was done on a sample of naive CD4+ T cells sorted from blood. The sample's subset: CD45RA+ positively selected. Receptors were obtained from a man younger than 35 in good health.

V and J are TRBV9 and TRBJ2-3; 9 nucleotides line up with TRBD1. The germline V gene encodes CDR1 SGDLS and CDR2 YYNGEE. The J segment lost 2 bases and the V segment lost 3 bases, leaving 16 bases of the junction unmatched. This CDR3 region has 19 residues. The CDR3 DNA reads TGTGCCAGCAGCGCGGGGGGACAGGGTCTCGTGGGCCTCACAGATACGCAGTATTTT. Translated, it gives CASSAGGQGLVGLTDTQYF.

The rearrangement joins TRBV25-1 to TRBJ1-2; 8 positions agree with TRBD1. J was trimmed by 4 bases and V by 5 bases; bases with no gene match: 3. CDR3 length: 13 residues. Germline CDR1 is MGHDK and CDR2 is SYGVNS. Here the CDR3 DNA reads TGTGCCAGCAGTCAGGGGGCGACCTATGGCTACACCTTC. It translates to CASSQGATYGYTF.

V is TRBV7-2 and J is TRBJ2-3; a weak D match, TRBD1 (6 bases). Trimming left V 4 bases short and J 4 bases short, with 12 bases between. There are 14 residues in the CDR3. Germline values: CDR1 SGHTA, CDR2 FQGNSA. CDR3 in DNA: TGTGCCAGCAGCTCCCTAGGGGGTCCAGATACGCAGTATTTT. It encodes CASSSLGGPDTQYF.

As for this clone: At one end the junction does not follow the germline gene, possibly because of a read error. CDR3: CASRTAGGNNGYTF. CDR3 nucleotide sequence: TGTGCCAGCAGGACAGCAGGGGGTAACAATGGCTACACCTTC. V usage is TRBV27 and J usage is TRBJ1-2; 7 nucleotides line up with TRBD1. Germline V gives CDR1 MNHEY, CDR2 SMNVEV (reference sequence). This CDR3 contains 14 residues.

The rearrangement links TRBV4-1 to TRBJ2-6; D remains unclear. The length of the CDR3 is 16 residues. Trimming removed 0 bases from V and 2 bases from J, with 8 bases in between. The germline V gene encodes CDR1 MGHRA and CDR2 YSYEKL. CDR3 region: CASSQEPTPGANVLTF. CDR3 in DNA: TGCGCCAGCAGCCAAGAGCCAACCCCTGGGGCCAACGTCCTGACTTTC.

CDR3 protein: CASTRRGLADPNTGELFF. CDR3 DNA: TGTGCCAGTACGCGGAGGGGACTAGCGGATCCAAACACCGGGGAGCTGTTTTTT. The V gene is TRBV19, the J gene TRBJ2-2; 11 positions agree with TRBD2. The CDR3 runs 18 residues. Looked up from germline, CDR1 is LNHDA and CDR2 is SQIVND (reference sequence). The ends lost 7 bases at V and 2 bases at J; junction bases unmatched: 12.

This clone was counted only a few times. This CDR3 is also generated by other DNA sequences in the sample. The rearrangement joins TRBV27 to TRBJ1-1; 9 nucleotides line up with TRBD1. J gave up 1 base and V 3 bases, and 0 bases lay outside the gene matches. This CDR3 is built from 14 residues. Germline V CDR1 and CDR2: MNHEY, SMNVEV (reference sequence). The CDR3 DNA reads TGTGCCAGCAGTTTGACAGGGGGGAACACTGAAGCTTTCTTT. This encodes CASSLTGGNTEAFF.

The V call is TRBV10-1, the J call TRBJ2-7; possibly TRBD1 for D (5 bases). Germline CDR1 is WNHNN and CDR2 is SYGVQD (reference sequence). The CDR3 covers 14 residues. Trimming pared 3 bases from V and 3 bases from J, leaving 12 bases between. The CDR3 DNA sequence: TGCGCCAGCAGTGAACAAGGACAAAACTACGAGCAGTACTTC. Amino acids: CASSEQGQNYEQYF.

A note on this clone: Other DNA sequences in this specimen translate into the identical CDR3. The gene calls are TRBV19 and TRBJ1-2; D uncertain. The V gene lost 6 bases and the J gene lost 1 base, with 6 bases spanning the gap. Germline V gene sequence: CDR1 LNHDA, CDR2 SQIVND (reference sequence). There are 12 residues in the CDR3. The CDR3 bases are TGTGCCAGTAGGGACGGTAACTATGGCTACACCTTC. This encodes CASRDGNYGYTF.

The CDR3 DNA sequence: TGTGCCAGCAGCGCGGGACACTCGAACACCGGGGAGCTGTTTTTT. It translates to CASSAGHSNTGELFF. The rearrangement links TRBV9 to TRBJ2-2, with TRBD1 as a possible D gene (6 bases). This CDR3 comprises 15 residues. Per the germline V gene, CDR1 is SGDLS and CDR2 is YYNGEE. V was trimmed by 3 bases and J by 0 bases, leaving 9 bases between them.

The chain employs TRBV5-4 and TRBJ1-3; D remains unclear. Germline-derived CDR1 and CDR2 are SGHNT and YYREEE (reference sequence). V lost 0 bases and J lost 0, with 7 bases in between. The CDR3 has 15 amino acids. The CDR3 spells CASSLEPASGNTIYF. CDR3 DNA sequence: TGTGCCAGCAGCTTGGAACCGGCCTCTGGAAACACCATATATTTT.

The chain joins TRBV6-1 to TRBJ2-1, with D perhaps TRBD1 (5 bases). CDR1 and CDR2 (germline): MNHNS, SASEGT. Trimming left V 8 bases short and J 6 bases short, with 14 bases between. The CDR3 is 13 amino acids. CDR3 sequence: CASGRTRVNEQFF. CDR3 DNA sequence: TGTGCCAGCGGACGGACACGCGTCAATGAGCAGTTCTTC.

V is TRBV9 and J is TRBJ2-1; TRBD2 agrees at 7 bases. J was trimmed by 9 bases and V by 2 bases; bases with no gene match: 8. CDR1 SGDLS and CDR2 YYNGEE come from the germline V gene. CDR3 length: 14 residues. The CDR3 DNA is TGTGCCAGCAGCGTCGGGGGGAGCGGCGGTGAGCAGTTCTTC. This gives the protein CASSVGGSGGEQFF.

CDR3 sequence (DNA): TGCGCCAGCAGTGTTAACGGACCCGTGAACACTGAAGCTTTCTTT. This sequence encodes CASSVNGPVNTEAFF. This chain links TRBV5-1 with TRBJ1-1; D is uncertain. The CDR3 loop spans 15 amino acids. CDR1 is SGHRS, CDR2 YFSETQ, per germline. Trimming cost V 5 bases and J 0 bases, with 14 bases left between them. The full variable domain, completed using reference TRBV5-1 and TRBJ1-1, is KAGVTQTPRYLIKTRGQQVTLSCSPISGHRSVSWYQQTPGQGLQFLFEYFSETQRNKGNFPGRFSGRQFSNSRSEMNVSTLELGDSALYLCASSVNGPVNTEAFFGQGTRLTVV.

The rearrangement links TRBV6-5 to TRBJ2-6; D may be TRBD2 (7 bases). The CDR3 runs 15 residues. The germline V gene has CDR1 MNHEY and CDR2 SVGAGI. V was shortened by 7 bases and J by 4 bases, with 14 bases between the two germline ends. The CDR3 loop reads CASKRGGTGANVLTF. Here the CDR3 DNA reads TGTGCCAGCAAGAGGGGGGGAACCGGGGCCAACGTCCTGACTTTC.

The chain combines TRBV19 with TRBJ1-4; no reliable D call. CDR1 and CDR2 (germline): LNHDA, SQIVND (reference sequence). This CDR3 contains 12 residues. Trimming stripped 6 bases from V and 8 bases from J, with 10 bases between. CDR3 residues: CASRQIGEKLFF. In nucleotides, the CDR3 is TGTGCCAGTAGACAAATAGGGGAAAAACTGTTTTTT.

The chain joins TRBV5-1 to TRBJ2-5, with 8 bases lining up with TRBD2. TRBJ2-7 explains the end of the DNA better; the J call may be wrong. Germline values: CDR1 SGHRS, CDR2 YFSETQ. The CDR3 sequence is 15 residues long. CDR3 sequence (DNA): TGCGCCAGCAGCTTGGCCGGCACTAGCGGCTACGAGCAGTACTTC. Its translation is CASSLAGTSGYEQYF.

Remarks on this clone: Other DNA variants within this sample encode the same CDR3. The rearrangement links TRBV18 to TRBJ2-7; TRBD2 is a possible D gene (5 bases). Trimming cost V 3 bases and J 5 bases, with 5 bases left between them. This CDR3 comprises 11 residues. The germline V gene encodes CDR1 KGHSH and CDR2 LQKENI. In nucleotides, the CDR3 is TGTGCCAGCTCACCGAGGGACGAGCAGTACTTC. As protein: CASSPRDEQYF.

This chain connects TRBV18 to TRBJ1-2; D might be TRBD1 (5 bases). Germline CDR1 KGHSH, CDR2 LQKENI. V lost 0 bases to trimming and J lost 4 bases, with 9 bases between them. This CDR3 has 14 residues. CDR3 in DNA: TGTGCCAGCTCACCACCGTCCCAGGGCTATGGCTACACCTTC. Translating it yields CASSPPSQGYGYTF. Together with reference TRBV18 and TRBJ1-2, the CDR3 gives the full variable domain: NAGVMQNPRHLVRRRGQEARLRCSPMKGHSHVYWYRQLPEEGLKFMVYLQKENIIDESGMPKERFSAEFPKEGPSILRIQQVVRGDSAAYFCASSPPSQGYGYTFGSGTRLTVV.

The chain has TRBV28 and TRBJ2-1; D tentatively fits TRBD1 or TRBD2 (5 bases each). The CDR3 contains 14 residues. The germline gives CDR1 MDHEN, CDR2 SYDVKM. V lost 5 bases and J 9 bases, leaving 17 bases between the germline ends. CDR3 region: CASSNPGPGREQFF. The CDR3 DNA sequence: TGTGCCAGCAGTAATCCGGGACCCGGCCGTGAGCAGTTCTTC. The whole variable domain, filled in from reference TRBV28 and TRBJ2-1, reads DVKVTQSSRYLVKRTGEKVFLECVQDMDHENMFWYRQDPGLGLRLIYFSYDVKMKEKGDIPEGYSVSREKKERFSLILESASTNQTSMYLCASSNPGPGREQFFGPGTRLTVL.

J is TRBJ1-5 and V is TRBV5-8, with D tentatively TRBD1 (5 bases). Germline V gives CDR1 SGHTS, CDR2 YDEGEE. V lost 0 bases and J lost 1, with 8 bases in between. This CDR3 is 15 amino acids long. The CDR3: CASSLEGRSNQPQHF. The CDR3, as DNA: TGTGCCAGCAGCTTGGAGGGGAGGAGCAATCAGCCCCAGCATTTT.

The CDR3 DNA sequence: TGTGCCTGGAGTCCTCCGGGAGATTCACCCCTCCACTTT. Encoded protein: CAWSPPGDSPLHF. This chain links TRBV30 with TRBJ1-6; D is unresolved. Trimming cost V 2 bases and J 8 bases, with 10 bases left between them. This CDR3 comprises 13 residues. The germline V gene has CDR1 GTSNPN and CDR2 SVGIG (reference sequence).

The rearrangement joins TRBV30 to TRBJ1-4; no firm D call. CDR3 length: 15 residues. Trimming took off 0 bases at V and 4 bases at J, with 12 bases between the two ends. CDR1 GTSNPN and CDR2 SVGIG come from the germline V gene (reference sequence). CDR3: CAWSVRAQNNEKLFF. CDR3 sequence (DNA): TGTGCCTGGAGTGTAAGGGCTCAGAATAATGAAAAACTGTTTTTT.

The rearrangement links TRBV6-1 to TRBJ1-6; 7 bases line up with TRBD1. Germline V gene lookup returns CDR1 MNHNS and CDR2 SASEGT. With 1 base clipped from V and 7 bases from J, the junction kept 4 bases outside the gene matches. This CDR3 has 15 amino acids. CDR3 loop: CASSEVEGANSPLHF. The CDR3 DNA follows: TGTGCCAGCAGTGAAGTTGAGGGGGCCAATTCACCCCTCCACTTT.

J is TRBJ1-4 and V is TRBV14; TRBD1 is a possible D gene (5 bases). There are 18 residues in the CDR3. Trimming removed 4 bases at V and 7 bases at J, with 25 bases between. Germline values: CDR1 SGHDN, CDR2 FVKESK. The CDR3 is CASSPLLRDSKDGEKLFF. The CDR3 bases are TGTGCCAGCAGCCCTCTTTTACGGGACTCCAAAGACGGTGAAAAACTGTTTTTT.